This T cell receptor (beta chain) was captured by sequencing in a study of T cells in localized non-small cell lung cancer. Profiling relied on immunoSEQ multiplex PCR, and the TCRdb table lists in-frame clones only, not all of them. The data contain 25,000 to 35,000 clones, about nine tenths of them singletons. Findings of the study overall: Peak T cell clonality was found in uninvolved adjacent lung, exceeding tumor. A median about 62 of the top 100 tumor clones appeared in adjacent lung.

Worth noting for this clone: Its matching antigen is unknown.

Germline assignment: CDR1 SGDLS and CDR2 YYNGEE. Trimming shortened V by 0 bases and J by 11 bases, and 17 bases separated the two germline ends. CDR3 size: 14 residues. The sample was peripheral blood, taken before any cancer treatment. The sequence came from a woman aged 40-75 years with stage I lung adenocarcinoma. The rearrangement links TRBV9 to TRBJ1-1; D not certain. CDR3 coding DNA: TGTGCCAGCAGCGTAGGGGTACTCCCCGAGGTGGCTTTCTTT. Translation: CASSVGVLPEVAFF.